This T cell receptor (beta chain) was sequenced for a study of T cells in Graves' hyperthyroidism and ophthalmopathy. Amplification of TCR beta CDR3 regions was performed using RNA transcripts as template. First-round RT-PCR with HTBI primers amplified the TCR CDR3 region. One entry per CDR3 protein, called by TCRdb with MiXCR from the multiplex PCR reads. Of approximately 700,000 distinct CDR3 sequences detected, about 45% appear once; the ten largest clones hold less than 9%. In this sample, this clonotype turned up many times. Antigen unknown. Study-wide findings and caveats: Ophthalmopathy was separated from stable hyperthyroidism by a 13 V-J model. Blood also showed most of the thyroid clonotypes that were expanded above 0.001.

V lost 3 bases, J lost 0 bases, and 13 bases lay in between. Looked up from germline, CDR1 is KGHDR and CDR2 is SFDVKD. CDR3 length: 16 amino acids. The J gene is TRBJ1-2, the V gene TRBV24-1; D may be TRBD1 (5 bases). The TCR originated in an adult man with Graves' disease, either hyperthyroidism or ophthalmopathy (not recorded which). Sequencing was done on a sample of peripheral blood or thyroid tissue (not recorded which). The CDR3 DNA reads TGTGCCACCAGTGATCCGCGACAGCAGACTAACTATGGCTACACCTTC. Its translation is CATSDPRQQTNYGYTF.